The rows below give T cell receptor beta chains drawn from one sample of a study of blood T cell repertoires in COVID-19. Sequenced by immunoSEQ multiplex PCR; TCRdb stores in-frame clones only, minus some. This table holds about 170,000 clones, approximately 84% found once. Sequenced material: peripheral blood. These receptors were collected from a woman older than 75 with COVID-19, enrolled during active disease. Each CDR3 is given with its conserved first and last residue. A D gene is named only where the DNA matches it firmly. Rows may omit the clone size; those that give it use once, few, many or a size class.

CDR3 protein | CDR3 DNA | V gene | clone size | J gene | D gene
CASSPQGLAGREQFF | TGCGCCAGCAGCCCGCAGGGTCTTGCCGGGCGGGAGCAGTTCTTC | TRBV5-1 | . | TRBJ2-1 | .
CASSPDRGREQYF | TGTGCCAGCAGCCCGGACAGGGGGCGCGAGCAGTACTTC | TRBV7-2 | . | TRBJ2-7 | TRBD1
CAIKTGSSPLHF | TGTGCCATCAAGACAGGGAGTTCACCCCTCCACTTT | TRBV12-3/TRBV12-4 | . | TRBJ1-6 | TRBD1
CASSEQGEETQYF | TGTGCCAGCAGTGAACAGGGGGAAGAGACCCAGTACTTC | TRBV2 | . | TRBJ2-5 | TRBD1
CASSARLAGDWDEQFF | TGTGCCAGCAGCGCCAGACTAGCGGGAGATTGGGATGAGCAGTTCTTC | TRBV7-9 | . | TRBJ2-1 | TRBD2
CASSPRGTDEKLFF | TGTGCCAGCTCACCCCGTGGGACAGATGAAAAACTGTTTTTT | TRBV18 | few | TRBJ1-4 | TRBD1
CASSLGASRGFGNEQFF | TGTGCCAGCAGCTTAGGGGCCAGCAGGGGCTTTGGCAATGAGCAGTTCTTC | TRBV7-2 | . | TRBJ2-1 | .
CAWSRTDSITF | TGTGCCTGGAGCCGAACAGATTCCATCACCTTC | TRBV30 | . | TRBJ1-2 | .
CASSYRLSNEQFF | TGTGCCAGCAGTTACCGACTGAGCAATGAGCAGTTCTTC | TRBV6-2/TRBV6-3 | once | TRBJ2-1 | .
CASSPGLAANEQFF | TGTGCCAGCTCACCAGGACTAGCGGCCAATGAGCAGTTCTTC | TRBV18 | . | TRBJ2-1 | TRBD2
CASSQSGLYNEQFF | TGTGCCAGCAGCCAGTCGGGACTTTACAATGAGCAGTTCTTC | TRBV9 | . | TRBJ2-1 | .
CATRRPFSGEKLFF | TGTGCCACCAGAAGACCTTTTTCAGGGGAAAAACTGTTTTTT | TRBV15 | few | TRBJ1-4 | .
CASSYGGGTNEQYF | TGTGCCAGCAGTTACGGGGGGGGGACTAACGAGCAGTACTTC | TRBV6-5 | once | TRBJ2-7 | TRBD2
CASSYTGDRTDTQYF | TGTGCCAGCAGTTACACGGGGGATCGAACAGATACGCAGTATTTT | TRBV6-5 | . | TRBJ2-3 | .
CASSPEGQGSGYTF | TGTGCCAGCTCACCCGAGGGACAGGGGTCTGGCTACACCTTC | TRBV18 | . | TRBJ1-2 | TRBD1
CASSTGLKLFF | TGTGCCAGTAGTACAGGCCTAAAACTGTTTTTT | TRBV19 | . | TRBJ1-4 | .
CASLTTTTNTEAFF | TGTGCCAGCTTGACAACCACAACTAACACTGAAGCTTTCTTT | TRBV28 | . | TRBJ1-1 | .
CATSVDSNSGNTIYF | TGTGCCACCAGTGTCGACAGCAACTCTGGAAACACCATATATTTT | TRBV15 | . | TRBJ1-3 | .
CASSYLDRAANEQFF | TGTGCCAGCAGTTACTTGGACAGGGCAGCCAATGAGCAGTTCTTC | TRBV6-2/TRBV6-3 | . | TRBJ2-1 | TRBD1
CASSLSVDTWGEQYF | TGTGCCAGCAGCTTAAGTGTGGACACCTGGGGAGAGCAGTACTTC | TRBV7-2 | once | TRBJ2-7 | .
CASSMARSSYNEQFF | TGTGCCAGTAGTATGGCTAGAAGCTCCTACAATGAGCAGTTCTTC | TRBV19 | . | TRBJ2-1 | .
CASTPTGETSEQYF | TGTGCCAGCACCCCCACGGGAGAAACCTCCGAGCAGTACTTC | TRBV6-6 | . | TRBJ2-7 | .
CASSPDVHSEAFF | TGCGCCAGCAGCCCTGACGTCCACAGTGAAGCTTTCTTT | TRBV5-1 | . | TRBJ1-1 | .
CSAGLAGGRFNEQFF | TGCAGCGCTGGACTAGCGGGGGGGCGGTTCAATGAGCAGTTCTTC | TRBV29-1 | . | TRBJ2-1 | TRBD2
CASSSTGRKGANTEAFF | TGTGCCAGCAGCTCGACAGGGAGGAAAGGGGCGAACACTGAAGCTTTCTTT | TRBV5-4 | once | TRBJ1-1 | TRBD1
CASSLLAVSNEQFF | TGTGCCAGCAGCCTACTAGCGGTATCGAATGAGCAGTTCTTC | TRBV3-1/TRBV3-2 | . | TRBJ2-1 | TRBD2
CASSPKREWTDTQYF | TGTGCCAGCAGTCCTAAGCGGGAGTGGACAGATACGCAGTATTTT | TRBV28 | . | TRBJ2-3 | TRBD2
CATSDLNEQFF | TGTGCCACCAGTGATCTCAATGAGCAGTTCTTC | TRBV24-1 | . | TRBJ2-1 | .
CAISEFSSGGSYEQYF | TGTGCCATCAGTGAGTTCTCTAGCGGGGGTTCCTACGAGCAGTACTTC | TRBV10-3 | . | TRBJ2-7 | TRBD2
CASSAGTGATGNTIYF | TGTGCCAGCAGCGCCGGGACAGGGGCTACTGGAAACACCATATATTTT | TRBV7-6 | . | TRBJ1-3 | TRBD1
CASSLAGTANTGELFF | TGCGCCAGCAGCTTGGCCGGGACAGCGAACACCGGGGAGCTGTTTTTT | TRBV5-1 | many | TRBJ2-2 | TRBD1
CASSLGQGRGYTF | TGTGCCAGCAGCTTAGGACAGGGTCGAGGCTACACCTTC | TRBV11-3 | . | TRBJ1-2 | TRBD1
CASSLVAGVDEQYF | TGCGCCAGCAGCTTGGTAGCGGGAGTCGACGAGCAGTACTTC | TRBV5-1 | . | TRBJ2-7 | TRBD2
CASSNPGQVLNEQFF | TGTGCCAGCAGTAACCCGGGACAGGTGTTGAATGAGCAGTTCTTC | TRBV6-5 | . | TRBJ2-1 | TRBD1
CASSLGGGRGRKNTEAFF | TGTGCCAGCAGCTTGGGGGGCGGCAGGGGGCGGAAGAACACTGAAGCTTTCTTT | TRBV5-4 | . | TRBJ1-1 | TRBD1
CASSLPGGGEKLFF | TGTGCCAGTAGTCTCCCGGGGGGAGGTGAAAAACTGTTTTTT | TRBV19 | . | TRBJ1-4 | .
CASSPDRVATDTQYF | TGTGCCAGCAGCCCGGACAGGGTGGCCACAGATACGCAGTATTTT | TRBV9 | . | TRBJ2-3 | TRBD1
CASSKGVGELFF | TGTGCCAGCAGTAAAGGGGTCGGGGAGCTGTTTTTT | TRBV6-2/TRBV6-3 | . | TRBJ2-2 | .
CASSQGHYSYEQYF | TGTGCCAGCTCCCAAGGACATTACTCCTACGAGCAGTACTTC | TRBV18 | once | TRBJ2-7 | .
CASSYLRETQYF | TGTGCCAGCAGTTACCTCCGGGAGACCCAGTACTTC | TRBV6-5 | . | TRBJ2-5 | .
CASSPATGQGTEAFF | TGTGCCAGCAGTCCGGCGACAGGGCAAGGCACTGAAGCTTTCTTT | TRBV28 | . | TRBJ1-1 | TRBD1
CASSQDSPSGTGGIQPQHF | TGCGCCAGCAGCCAAGATTCTCCGTCCGGGACAGGGGGCATTCAGCCCCAGCATTTT | TRBV4-1 | . | TRBJ1-5 | TRBD1
CASSLLDYEQYF | TGTGCCAGCAGCCTACTTGATTACGAGCAGTACTTC | TRBV12-3/TRBV12-4 | few | TRBJ2-7 | .
CASGMGLAADTQYF | TGTGCTAGTGGTATGGGACTAGCGGCAGATACGCAGTATTTT | TRBV12-5 | . | TRBJ2-3 | TRBD2
CASSGGHMNTEAFF | TGCGCCAGCAGCGGGGGACACATGAACACTGAAGCTTTCTTT | TRBV5-1 | . | TRBJ1-1 | .
CASSFAELSEQYF | TGTGCCAGCAGCTTCGCGGAGTTGAGCGAGCAGTACTTC | TRBV7-2 | . | TRBJ2-7 | .
CASSLSSQGGQEKLFF | TGTGCCAGCAGTTTATCCTCACAGGGCGGGCAGGAAAAACTGTTTTTT | TRBV28 | . | TRBJ1-4 | .
CASNPGGAVNTEAFF | TGTGCCAGCAACCCGGGGGGGGCGGTGAACACTGAAGCTTTCTTT | TRBV2 | few | TRBJ1-1 | .
CASSAGELDTQYF | TGTGCCAGCAGCGCGGGGGAACTGGATACGCAGTATTTT | TRBV11-3 | . | TRBJ2-3 | TRBD2
CASSAGFGNSPLHF | TGTGCCAGCAGCGCGGGATTCGGTAATTCACCCCTCCACTTT | TRBV9 | . | TRBJ1-6 | .
CASSDLGVSYNEQFF | TGCGCCAGCAGTGATTTGGGAGTTTCCTACAATGAGCAGTTCTTC | TRBV10-2 | . | TRBJ2-1 | .
CASSLAGGEETQYF | TGCGCCAGCAGCTTGGCGGGGGGTGAGGAGACCCAGTACTTC | TRBV5-1 | . | TRBJ2-5 | TRBD2
CASSQEWRGGDTQYF | TGCGCCAGCAGCCAAGAATGGAGGGGAGGGGATACGCAGTATTTT | TRBV4-3 | . | TRBJ2-3 | TRBD2
CASSFSGEETQYF | TGCGCCAGCAGCTTTTCGGGGGAAGAGACCCAGTACTTC | TRBV5-1 | once | TRBJ2-5 | .